The 18 T cell receptor beta chains below come from one sample, sequenced in a study. Tregs were sorted as CD4+CD25+CD127-/low cells. MiXCR was run by TCRdb on the 5' RACE reads, yielding one entry per CDR3 protein. The sample carries around 50,000 distinct CDR3 sequences, roughly 25% recorded once. The sequenced material came from tumor-infiltrating Tregs sorted from the breast tumor. The receptors were sampled from a female donor with breast cancer.

In its sample, this clonotype was seen many times. The V gene is TRBV7-2, the J gene TRBJ1-1; D not certain. V lost 4 bases to trimming and J lost 6 bases, with 15 bases between them. Germline CDR1 is SGHTA and CDR2 is FQGNSA. This CDR3 has 14 amino acids. As DNA, the CDR3 is TGTGCCAGCAGCTCCCCGATCCTTGGGGCTGAAGCTTTCTTT. Translating gives CASSSPILGAEAFF.

This clonotype has a handful of counts. This rearrangement joins TRBV12-3 or TRBV12-4 to TRBJ2-5; weak D call: TRBD2 (5 bases). V was cut by 6 bases and J by 7 bases, with 15 bases left in between. This CDR3 contains 13 residues. The DNA for the CDR3 is TGTGCCAGCAGCCTAGCCCATGAAGGGACCCAGTACTTC. Translated: CASSLAHEGTQYF.

This clonotype was counted between two and nine times. The chain uses TRBV10-3 and TRBJ2-7, with a weak D call TRBD2 (5 bases). CDR3 size: 11 residues. With 8 bases removed from V and 4 bases from J, the gap between germline ends came to 9 bases. The germline V gene encodes CDR1 ENHRY and CDR2 SYGVKD. CDR3 sequence: CAIGRIYEQYF. The CDR3 region has the DNA TGTGCCATCGGGAGAATTTACGAGCAGTACTTC.

J is TRBJ1-1 and V is TRBV12-3 or TRBV12-4; unclear D gene. Trimming removed 5 bases at V and 5 bases at J, with 18 bases between. CDR3 length: 15 amino acids. DNA of the CDR3: TGTGCCAGCAGTCCGGGATCCGGACTGGAAACTGAAGCTTTCTTT. Amino acids: CASSPGSGLETEAFF.

This sequence joins TRBV7-3 and TRBJ2-1, with TRBD1 as a possible D gene (6 bases). CDR1 SGHTA and CDR2 FQGTGA come from the germline V gene. There are 14 residues in the CDR3. V was clipped by 0 bases and J by 10 bases, with 13 bases between them. This chain's CDR3 is CASSLTIQGTEQFF. The CDR3 DNA sequence: TGTGCCAGCAGCTTAACGATACAGGGTACGGAGCAGTTCTTC.

The chain couples TRBV6-1 to TRBJ1-6, with D uncertain. The V gene's germline CDR1 is MNHNS and CDR2 SASEGT. The CDR3 totals 12 residues. Trimming left V 4 bases short and J 10 bases short, with 8 bases between. This CDR3 is CASSVWLSPLHF. DNA of the CDR3: TGTGCCAGCAGTGTCTGGTTATCACCCCTCCACTTT.

The gene calls are TRBV9 and TRBJ2-7, with D possibly TRBD2 on 6 matching bases. CDR3 size: 16 residues. Germline CDR1 SGDLS, CDR2 YYNGEE. Trimming removed 3 bases at V and 0 bases at J, with 16 bases between. The CDR3 DNA is TGTGCCAGCAGCGAGGGAGGATCCCAAAGCTCCTACGAGCAGTACTTC. Translated: CASSEGGSQSSYEQYF.

The chain uses TRBV7-8 and TRBJ2-7; 7 nucleotides agree with TRBD1. This CDR3 contains 16 residues. The V gene's germline CDR1 is SGHVS and CDR2 FQNEAQ. Losses at the gene ends were 5 bases for V and 6 bases for J; bases not matched to a gene: 16. The CDR3 reads CASSRVGGVRFSEQYF. CDR3 nucleotides: TGTGCCAGCAGCCGAGTAGGGGGCGTTCGGTTTAGCGAGCAGTACTTC.

This clonotype appeared a few times. The chain is built from TRBV4-3 and TRBJ1-6; D not certain. V lost 1 base and J lost 6, with 7 bases in between. The length of the CDR3 is 14 residues. Germline V gene lookup returns CDR1 LGHNA and CDR2 YSLEER. CDR3 in amino acids: CASSQARGNSPLHF. The CDR3 region has the DNA TGCGCCAGCAGCCAAGCGCGGGGTAATTCACCCCTCCACTTT.

In its sample, this clonotype was seen many times. The chain uses TRBV7-9 and TRBJ2-5; no clear D. The germline CDR1 and CDR2 sequences are SEHNR and FQNEAQ (reference sequence). V was shortened by 3 bases and J by 3 bases, with 5 bases between the two germline ends. The CDR3 has 12 residues. CDR3 in DNA: TGTGCCAGCAGCTTCAGTAAAGAGACCCAGTACTTC. Translation: CASSFSKETQYF.

This clonotype was picked up a small number of times. The rearrangement joins TRBV27 to TRBJ2-2, with D possibly matching TRBD2 (5 bases). This CDR3 comprises 17 residues. Per the germline V gene, CDR1 is MNHEY and CDR2 is SMNVEV (reference sequence). The V gene lost 5 bases and the J gene lost 1 base, with 17 bases spanning the gap. The CDR3 DNA sequence: TGTGCCAGCAGTCAAACCCATAGCGTATGGAACACCGGGGAGCTGTTTTTT. This encodes CASSQTHSVWNTGELFF.

The chain combines TRBV7-2 with TRBJ2-1; the D gene is possibly TRBD1 (8 bases). V gave up 3 bases and J gave up 8 bases, with 23 bases separating them. Germline V CDR1 and CDR2: SGHTA, FQGNSA. CDR3 length equals 17 residues. CDR3 sequence: CASSLGRGLTSVDEQFF. CDR3 sequence (DNA): TGTGCCAGCAGCTTGGGCAGGGGGCTCACTAGCGTCGATGAGCAGTTCTTC.

This clonotype turned up a few times. The gene calls are TRBV20-1 and TRBJ2-7; no firm D call. Germline V gene sequence: CDR1 DFQATT, CDR2 SNEGSKA (reference sequence). V was shortened by 3 bases and J by 3 bases, with 9 bases between the two germline ends. The CDR3 contains 12 residues. The CDR3 loop reads CSARVMVYEQYF. The DNA for the CDR3 is TGCAGTGCTAGGGTCATGGTCTACGAGCAGTACTTC.

This clonotype turned up a few times. The V call is TRBV6-1, the J call TRBJ1-2, with TRBD1 matching over 10 bases. Germline values: CDR1 MNHNS, CDR2 SASEGT. V was clipped by 0 bases and J by 5 bases; unmatched bases: 9. This CDR3 has 17 residues. CDR3 region: CASSEARDRGRRYGYTF. The CDR3 DNA is TGTGCCAGCAGTGAAGCGCGAGACAGGGGGCGAAGATATGGCTACACCTTC.

Note on this clonotype: One base away lies a much larger clone, so this may be a sequencing read error. The chain employs TRBV20-1 and TRBJ2-3, with 8 bases fitting TRBD2. The CDR3 sequence is 15 residues long. Germline loops: CDR1 DFQATT, CDR2 SNEGSKA (reference sequence). The CDR3 reads CSARDWRGEVDTRYF. The CDR3 DNA is TGCAGTGCTAGAGATTGGCGGGGGGAGGTAGATACGCGGTATTTT.

This clonotype was counted ten times or more. The rearrangement uses TRBV7-2 and TRBJ1-2; possibly TRBD1 for D (5 bases). V was cut by 2 bases and J by 4 bases, with 8 bases left in between. Germline V gene lookup returns CDR1 SGHTA and CDR2 FQGNSA. The CDR3 runs 13 residues. Here the CDR3 reads CASSLPRGYGYTF. CDR3 nucleotide sequence: TGTGCCAGCAGCTTACCGAGGGGCTATGGCTACACCTTC.

With respect to this clonotype: Given a much more abundant clone one base away, this may be a read error. The V gene is TRBV28, the J gene TRBJ1-2; 11 nucleotides align to TRBD1. The germline gives CDR1 MDHEN, CDR2 SYDVKM. J gave up 3 bases and V 8 bases, and 20 bases lay outside the gene matches. This CDR3 comprises 19 residues. The CDR3 protein is CASGIIPRTGGAPYYGYTF. As DNA, the CDR3 is TGTGCCAGCGGTATAATCCCTCGGACAGGGGGCGCTCCGTACTATGGCTACACCTTC.

The rearrangement uses TRBV7-9 and TRBJ2-1; 7 bases align to TRBD1. The CDR3 loop spans 13 amino acids. V dropped 5 bases and J dropped 7; count of bases not matched to a gene: 5. Germline V gives CDR1 SEHNR, CDR2 FQNEAQ (reference sequence). The CDR3 sequence: CASSTVRGNEQFF. CDR3 DNA: TGTGCCAGCAGCACCGTCAGGGGGAATGAGCAGTTCTTC.